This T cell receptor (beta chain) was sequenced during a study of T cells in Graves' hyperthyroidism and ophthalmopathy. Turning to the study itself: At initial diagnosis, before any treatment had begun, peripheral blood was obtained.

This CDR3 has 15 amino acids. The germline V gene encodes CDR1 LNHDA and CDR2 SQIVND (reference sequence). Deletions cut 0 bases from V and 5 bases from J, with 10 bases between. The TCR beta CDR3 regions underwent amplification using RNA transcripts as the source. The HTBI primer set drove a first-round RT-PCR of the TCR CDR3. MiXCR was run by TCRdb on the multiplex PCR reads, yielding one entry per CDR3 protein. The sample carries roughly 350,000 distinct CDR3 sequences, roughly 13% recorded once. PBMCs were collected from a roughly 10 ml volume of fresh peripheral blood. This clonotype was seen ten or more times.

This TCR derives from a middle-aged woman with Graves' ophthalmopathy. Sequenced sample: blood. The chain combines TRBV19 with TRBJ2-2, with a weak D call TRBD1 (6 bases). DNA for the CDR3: TGTGCCAGTAGTATAGATGGGACACTTACCGGGGAGCTGTTTTTT. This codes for CASSIDGTLTGELFF.